The present TCR beta chain was sequenced within a study of cytomegalovirus exposure and HLA in healthy donors. It was with 60 Vbeta and 13 Jbeta primers that the PCR ran. Method: immunoSEQ multiplex PCR; TCRdb's copy keeps in-frame clones and lacks some. Among about 140,000 clones listed, about 80% were seen once. This CDR3 spans 15 amino acids. Germline V gene lookup returns CDR1 MDHEN and CDR2 SYDVKM. V gave up 6 bases and J gave up 0 bases; unmatched junction bases: 8. Material for sequencing was PBMCs. The sequence derives from a woman aged 60-70 years in good health and CMV-seropositive. V and J are TRBV28 and TRBJ2-7; the match to TRBD2 covers 7 bases. In nucleotides, the CDR3 is TGTGCCAGCAGCCTTAGCGGGCGCCCCTCCTACGAGCAGTACTTC. As protein: CASSLSGRPSYEQYF.